This T cell receptor beta chain was identified in a study of blood T cells in healthy people across ages. The CDR3 consists of 14 residues. The V gene lost 3 bases and the J gene lost 8 bases, with 13 bases spanning the gap. Germline lookup yields CDR1 SGHTA and CDR2 FQGNSA. Study results and limitations: Observed TCR beta diversity showed a strong correlation with the percentage of naive T cells as measured by flow cytometry.

Donors ranged from about 6 to 95 years old and were healthy Caucasians in Russia. PCR was performed a second time for about 7 to 11 cycles using a sample-barcoded 5' primer and a J-beta primer mix. Each TCR beta cDNA got a 12-nucleotide random molecular identifier. TCRdb used MiXCR to reprocess the 5' RACE reads, holding one entry per CDR3 protein. The sample shows about 1.6 million distinct CDR3 sequences, roughly 30% of them seen only once. This clonotype has just a few counts. The antigen is undetermined. The rearrangement links TRBV7-2 to TRBJ1-4, with a tentative D call TRBD1 (6 bases). Sample: blood. The receptor comes from a woman aged 30 to 39 in good health. CDR3 DNA: TGTGCCAGCAGCTTGGAGGGACACCTCGAAAAACTGTTTTTT. Its translation is CASSLEGHLEKLFF.